The rows below give T cell receptor beta chains drawn from one sample of a study of blood T cells in healthy people across ages. Each CDR3 protein is one row after TCRdb ran MiXCR on the 5' RACE reads. The data show more than 1,400,000 distinct CDR3 sequences, 35% to 45% seen once. The specimen was blood. These receptors were taken from a woman aged 18-35 years in good health. CDR3s include the opening cysteine and the closing phenylalanine or tryptophan. Clone sizes are given selectively: once, few, many, or a class where the clone is expanded.

abundance	v_gene	j_gene	CDR3aa
few	TRBV12-3/TRBV12-4	TRBJ2-1	CASSTGTNEQFF
few	TRBV27	TRBJ1-2	CASSNGHYGYTF
many	TRBV15	TRBJ2-1	CATSRDRGTSNEQFF
-	TRBV2	TRBJ1-5	CASTATGVNQPQHF
many	TRBV6-4	TRBJ2-7	CASSVGGTYEQYF
-	TRBV4-1	TRBJ2-1	CASSQDPWDLNDEQFF
once	TRBV3-1	TRBJ1-2	CASSQGGRGLWYGYTF
-	TRBV20-1	TRBJ2-3	CSARDAGGAGDTQYF
few	TRBV6-4	TRBJ1-4	CARNRALDEKLFF
-	TRBV20-1	TRBJ2-6	CSARDSRQGSSGANVLTF
-	TRBV6-1	TRBJ1-2	CASSRDRAHGYTF
-	TRBV6-5	TRBJ1-6	CASSYSGLLSGANNSPLHF
-	TRBV24-1	TRBJ2-1	CATSDWTSGSYNEQFF
-	TRBV6-1	TRBJ2-7	CASSGTTVEQYF
-	TRBV20-1	TRBJ2-3	CSADLGRVSDTQYF
-	TRBV6-5	TRBJ1-4	CASSYSTGKLFF
few	TRBV7-2	TRBJ2-2	CASSLSATSGGAAGELFF
-	TRBV7-9	-	CTSSLTGQIHIQYF
-	TRBV10-3	TRBJ2-7	CAISSGQGPGEEYF
-	TRBV19	TRBJ2-7	CASSIGAGGPYEQYF
few	TRBV29-1	TRBJ1-6	CSVESRLGQANSYNSPLHF
few	TRBV20-1	TRBJ2-5	CSAPRDDQETQYF
few	TRBV10-3	TRBJ1-2	CAISESGRGPNYGYTF
-	TRBV20-1	TRBJ2-7	CSASGAGSYEQYF
-	TRBV20-1	TRBJ2-1	CSAPGTRDYNEQFF
-	TRBV7-2	TRBJ1-6	CASSLEGLGTGTNSPLHF
-	TRBV13	TRBJ1-1	CASSRPGGDGEAFF
-	TRBV7-2	TRBJ1-1	CASSLDGTDNTEAFF
-	TRBV29-1	TRBJ2-5	CSVYRGTQYF
few	TRBV27	TRBJ2-7	CASKGPPAYEQYF
few	TRBV5-1	TRBJ1-2	CASSYRDRGLYGYTF
few	TRBV10-3	TRBJ2-3	CAISDPRTDTQYF
few	TRBV6-6	-	CASSSAGQPEAYEQYF
few	TRBV7-8	TRBJ2-3	CASSRTSGNPDTQYF
-	TRBV10-3	TRBJ2-5	CAISGSSETQYF
-	TRBV5-4	TRBJ2-7	CASTPRPGQGTYEQYF
-	TRBV27	TRBJ1-5	CASSLNRSPGSSNQPQHF